The rows below give T cell receptor beta chains drawn from one sample of a study of blood T cell repertoires in COVID-19. Profiled with immunoSEQ multiplex PCR; TCRdb holds only in-frame clones, not every one. The table lists about 250,000 clones, around 81% of them singletons. The sequenced material came from peripheral blood. The receptor set was obtained from a man aged 45 to 65 with active or convalescent COVID-19. The CDR3 runs from the conserved cysteine through the conserved F or W. The order of the fields is J gene, D gene, V gene, clone size, CDR3 DNA, CDR3 protein. D genes are given only for firm matches. Some rows mark clone size as missing; the rest say once, few, many or name a class of expanded clone.

J: TRBJ1-6; D: .; V: TRBV6-2/TRBV6-3; size: .; DNA: TGTGCCAGCAGTTACGGAGCGCTTGATTCACCCCTCCACTTT; CDR3: CASSYGALDSPLHF
J: TRBJ1-1; D: .; V: TRBV14; size: .; DNA: TGTGCCAGCAGCCGTGAACAGGGTCGGGCTGAAGCTTTCTTT; CDR3: CASSREQGRAEAFF
J: TRBJ2-2; D: TRBD1; V: TRBV19; size: few; DNA: TGTGCCAGTAGTATAGTACCAGGGGGCTTTTCGAACACCGGGGAGCTGTTTTTT; CDR3: CASSIVPGGFSNTGELFF
J: TRBJ1-4; D: TRBD1; V: TRBV30; size: .; DNA: TGTGCCTGGAGTCCCGGGACAGGGAATGAAAAACTGTTTTTT; CDR3: CAWSPGTGNEKLFF
J: TRBJ1-5; D: TRBD1; V: TRBV6-5; size: .; DNA: TGTGCCGGGAGCGCGGGACAGGGAGGTCAGCCCCAGCATTTT; CDR3: CAGSAGQGGQPQHF
J: TRBJ2-6; D: .; V: TRBV12-3/TRBV12-4; size: .; DNA: TGTGCCAGCCGCGGCTCTGGGGCCAACGTCCTGACTTTC; CDR3: CASRGSGANVLTF
J: TRBJ1-6; D: .; V: TRBV7-8; size: .; DNA: TGTGCCAGCAGCTTATTGGACCGGGGAACCAATTCACCCCTCCACTTT; CDR3: CASSLLDRGTNSPLHF
J: TRBJ1-5; D: TRBD1; V: TRBV6-5; size: few; DNA: TGTGCCAGCAAAGGGACAGAACTGAATCAGCCCCAGCATTTT; CDR3: CASKGTELNQPQHF
J: TRBJ1-6; D: .; V: TRBV7-2; size: .; DNA: TGTGCCAGCAGCCCTAGGACAGTCGTGATGGGCAATTCACCCCTCCACTTT; CDR3: CASSPRTVVMGNSPLHF
J: TRBJ2-2; D: TRBD2; V: TRBV9; size: .; DNA: TGTGCCAGCAGCGTCTCCCCTGATATTAGCGGGGGATACACCGGGGAGCTGTTTTTT; CDR3: CASSVSPDISGGYTGELFF
J: TRBJ1-6; D: .; V: TRBV28; size: .; DNA: TGTGCCAGCAGTTTGAGGGCAGGGGCTCGTAATTCACCCCTCCACTTT; CDR3: CASSLRAGARNSPLHF
J: TRBJ2-3; D: TRBD2; V: TRBV2; size: .; DNA: TGTGCCAGCACCTGGGGGCTAGCGGGGGGCACAGATACGCAGTATTTT; CDR3: CASTWGLAGGTDTQYF
J: TRBJ2-7; D: TRBD1; V: TRBV6-2/TRBV6-3; size: .; DNA: TGTGCCAGCAGTTACTTATTACAGGGGAACGGCGCCTACGAGCAGTACTTC; CDR3: CASSYLLQGNGAYEQYF
J: TRBJ2-3; D: TRBD2; V: TRBV7-9; size: few; DNA: TGTGCCAGCAGTCAGGCGACTAGCGGGACAGATACGCAGTATTTT; CDR3: CASSQATSGTDTQYF
J: TRBJ2-3; D: TRBD1; V: TRBV7-2; size: .; DNA: TGTGCCAGCAGCTTAGGAGGGGACAGTAGCACAGATACGCAGTATTTT; CDR3: CASSLGGDSSTDTQYF
J: TRBJ2-7; D: .; V: TRBV7-2; size: .; DNA: TGTGCCAGCAGCTTGGGTGCCGATAGGAGCTCCTACGAGCAGTACTTC; CDR3: CASSLGADRSSYEQYF
J: TRBJ2-5; D: TRBD2; V: TRBV19; size: .; DNA: TGTGCCAGTAGTATTCGGGGGGGTCGCACTTACCAAGAGACCCAGTACTTC; CDR3: CASSIRGGRTYQETQYF
J: TRBJ1-2; D: .; V: TRBV7-8; size: .; DNA: TGTGCCAGCAGCTTAACCCAGGACTATGGCTACACCTTC; CDR3: CASSLTQDYGYTF
J: TRBJ1-4; D: .; V: TRBV24-1; size: .; DNA: TGTGCCACCAGCGCAGGGGTTACTGAAAAACTGTTTTTT; CDR3: CATSAGVTEKLFF
J: TRBJ1-2; D: .; V: TRBV27; size: .; DNA: TGTGCCAGCAGTCCCGACAGGACTAACTATGGCTACACCTTC; CDR3: CASSPDRTNYGYTF
J: TRBJ2-6; D: TRBD1; V: TRBV7-8; size: few; DNA: TGTGCCAGCAGCCCCAGGACAGGGGGATCTCTACTCACTGGGGCCAACGTCCTGACTTTC; CDR3: CASSPRTGGSLLTGANVLTF
J: TRBJ1-5; D: .; V: TRBV28; size: .; DNA: TGTGCCAGCGAAAGACAGAGCAATCAGCCCCAGCATTTT; CDR3: CASERQSNQPQHF
J: TRBJ2-7; D: TRBD1; V: TRBV6-2/TRBV6-3; size: .; DNA: TGTGCCAGCAGTTCCTTACCGGGACAGGGGAGCTACGAGCAGTACTTC; CDR3: CASSSLPGQGSYEQYF
J: TRBJ2-3; D: TRBD2; V: TRBV11-3; size: .; DNA: TGTGCCAGCAGCCCAAGCTCAGCGGGGGCGGGCGCAGATACGCAGTATTTT; CDR3: CASSPSSAGAGADTQYF
J: TRBJ2-3; D: .; V: TRBV5-1; size: .; DNA: TGCGCCAGCAGCTTGGGCGGTTCCAGAGACACAGATACGCAGTATTTT; CDR3: CASSLGGSRDTDTQYF
J: TRBJ2-7; D: .; V: TRBV27; size: .; DNA: TGTGCCAGCAGTTTAGCCCCGCGTACCTACGAGCAGTACTTC; CDR3: CASSLAPRTYEQYF